These T cell receptor beta chains were read from a single sample in a study of neoadjuvant anti-PD-1 for oral cavity cancer. TCRdb's copy holds only in-frame clones and misses some; the assay was immunoSEQ multiplex PCR. Here the sample spans roughly 1,400 clones, 59% being singletons. This specimen was tumor tissue, taken after nivolumab (anti-PD-1) treatment. Receptors were obtained from a person aged 35-79 years with oral cavity squamous cell carcinoma. CDR3s include the opening cysteine and the closing phenylalanine or tryptophan.

V,length,J,CDR3
TRBV27,14,TRBJ1-2,CASSGQGANYGYTF
TRBV28,15,TRBJ2-1,CASSLLGQGFNEQFF
TRBV6-5,16,TRBJ1-2,CASSFQGGEGWGGYTF
TRBV7-9,14,TRBJ1-1,CASSLGQGRTEAFF
TRBV7-9,14,TRBJ2-7,CASSDRDYSYEQYF
TRBV14,13,TRBJ2-5,CASSPGIGETQYF
TRBV10-3,12,TRBJ2-1,CAISEREDEQFF
TRBV6-5,14,TRBJ2-7,CASSLRDRVNEQYF
TRBV2,14,TRBJ2-7,CASRQGTTGHEQYF
TRBV7-3,15,TRBJ1-4,CASSPGTATNEKLFF
TRBV5-1,14,TRBJ2-2,CASVKAGDPGELFF
TRBV7-3,16,TRBJ1-4,CASSLRLAGSLEKLFF
TRBV6-5,14,TRBJ1-2,CASSADRGRDGYTF
TRBV7-9,15,TRBJ1-2,CASSPGDGFNYGYTF
TRBV5-4,18,TRBJ1-2,CASSFRLHPDPINYGYTF
TRBV10-1,15,TRBJ2-2,CASSPMTTNTGELFF
TRBV19,15,TRBJ1-4,CASSGGTGGDEKLFF
TRBV6-5,14,TRBJ1-1,CAILGGAAGTEAFF
TRBV6-5,15,TRBJ1-3,CASRPLAREWNTIYF
TRBV28,12,TRBJ1-1,CASNRQNTEAFF
TRBV6-1,13,TRBJ2-3,CASGGTNTDTQYF
TRBV2,13,TRBJ1-1,CASRDMEYTEAFF
TRBV7-9,16,TRBJ1-4,CASSRGGGATNEKLFF
TRBV10-3,14,TRBJ2-3,CAIGASGGTDTQYF
TRBV27,12,TRBJ2-1,CASSIIGDEQFF
TRBV5-1,16,TRBJ2-5,CASSLAGGASRETQYF
TRBV6-6,12,TRBJ2-2,CASRGEHWELFF
TRBV6-6,14,TRBJ2-3,CASRSSGSTDTQYF
TRBV7-2,17,TRBJ1-1,CASSLDAGPWMNTEAFF
TRBV27,14,TRBJ2-7,CASSFWDRGYEQYF
TRBV19,15,TRBJ1-2,CASSYNKRGRYGYTF
TRBV10-2,15,TRBJ2-1,CASSDTGLWYNEQFF
TRBV29-1,13,TRBJ2-7,CSIGGTATYEQYF
TRBV19,15,TRBJ1-1,CASSIRRFENTEAFF
TRBV6-6,14,TRBJ2-7,CASKASGTLYEQYF
TRBV10-3,15,TRBJ2-1,CAISGQGEVYNEQFF
TRBV19,16,TRBJ2-2,CASSSGRTRDTGELFF
TRBV20-1,11,TRBJ2-1,CSASGGREQFF
TRBV6-5,14,TRBJ2-3,CASSYLAATDTQYF
TRBV5-1,14,TRBJ2-3,CASSANPGTGGQYF
TRBV6-1,13,TRBJ2-1,CASSEPGENEQFF
TRBV5-1,13,TRBJ1-1,CASSLGVTAEAFF
TRBV7-8,11,TRBJ1-1,CASSQNTEAFF
TRBV27,11,TRBJ1-1,CASSLYTEAFF
TRBV28,14,TRBJ1-1,CASSFSTRVTEAFF
TRBV2,15,TRBJ2-2,CASSEASGSTGELFF
TRBV5-1,11,TRBJ2-1,CASRTWDEQFF
TRBV10-3,15,TRBJ2-7,CAISESGARRAEQYF
TRBV4-2,16,TRBJ1-5,CASSQETDRVGQPQHF
TRBV28,14,TRBJ2-1,CASHQGISYNEQFF